These 19 T cell receptor beta chains were all obtained from the same sample, sequenced in a study of T cell repertoires in cytomegalovirus infection. TCRdb reanalysed the reads using MiXCR and keeps one entry per CDR3 protein. The sample carries 830,000 or so distinct CDR3 sequences, less than 35% recorded once. These TCRs' antigens remain unknown. This specimen was cultured CD8+ T cells from PBMCs, taken from culture after CMV antigen stimulation. The receptors were sampled from a human donor in good health (CMV status not recorded). Some clones in this sample may be carry-over from other donors' samples.

The chain recombines TRBV7-2 with TRBJ2-1; D ambiguous. V was trimmed by 2 bases and J by 0 bases, leaving 17 bases between them. Germline values: CDR1 SGHTA, CDR2 FQGNSA. The CDR3 sequence is 18 residues long. The CDR3 DNA sequence: TGTGCCAGCAGCTTATTTTCTCGGTATTCTGTCTCCTACAATGAGCAGTTCTTC. Translating gives CASSLFSRYSVSYNEQFF.

Only a few counts were recorded for this clonotype. The rearrangement links TRBV6-5 to TRBJ1-1; the match to TRBD1 covers 7 bases. The J segment lost 2 bases and the V segment lost 2 bases, leaving 5 bases of the junction unmatched. The CDR3 runs 15 residues. In germline, CDR1 is MNHEY, CDR2 SVGAGI. CDR3 region: CASSYDREFNTEAFF. The CDR3 nucleotides are TGTGCCAGCAGTTACGACAGGGAGTTTAACACTGAAGCTTTCTTT.

This clonotype was recorded a few times. J is TRBJ2-5 and V is TRBV7-9; 7 nucleotides agree with TRBD2. CDR1 is SEHNR and CDR2 is FQNEAQ in the germline V gene (reference sequence). There are 11 residues in the CDR3. Trimming removed 6 bases from V and 14 bases from J; junction bases left unmatched: 9. CDR3 amino acids: CASSLPGLPYF. CDR3 sequence (DNA): TGTGCCAGCAGTTTACCGGGACTACCCTACTTC.

The genes are TRBV27 and TRBJ2-3; D may correspond to TRBD1 or TRBD2 (6 bases each). Germline V gene lookup returns CDR1 MNHEY and CDR2 SMNVEV (reference sequence). Trimming stripped 7 bases from V and 2 bases from J, with 16 bases between. The CDR3 has 15 residues. For the CDR3, the DNA is TGTGCCAGCACCTCCGGAGGGGGAGTCACAGATACGCAGTATTTT. Residues: CASTSGGGVTDTQYF.

This clonotype was seen more than once but under ten times. The chain carries TRBV10-2 and TRBJ1-2, with D unclear. Trimming removed 4 bases at V and 5 bases at J, with 8 bases between. From germline, CDR1 is WSHSY and CDR2 SAAADI. CDR3 length: 12 amino acids. CDR3 sequence: CASSGNGYGYTF. In DNA, the CDR3 is TGCGCCAGCAGTGGAAACGGGTATGGCTACACCTTC.

This rearrangement joins TRBV20-1 to TRBJ1-2; tentative D call: TRBD1 (5 bases). The CDR3 contains 18 residues. Trimming removed 4 bases from V and 9 bases from J, with 33 bases in between. The germline gives CDR1 DFQATT, CDR2 SNEGSKA (reference sequence). This CDR3 is CSAIWDPRDEKGRTSYTF. The CDR3 nucleotides read TGCAGTGCTATATGGGACCCCCGGGATGAGAAAGGACGAACGAGCTACACCTTC.

The chain uses TRBV12-3 or TRBV12-4 and TRBJ2-5, with D perhaps matching TRBD1 (5 bases). The CDR3 has 14 residues. Trimming cost V 3 bases and J 1 base, with 9 bases left between them. The CDR3 reads CASSLVGVQETQYF. In DNA form, the CDR3 reads TGTGCCAGCAGTTTGGTAGGGGTCCAAGAGACCCAGTACTTC.

The CDR3 protein is CASSLEATGDQPQHF. CDR3 coding DNA: TGTGCCAGCAGCTTAGAGGCGACGGGGGATCAGCCCCAGCATTTT. The genes are TRBV7-9 and TRBJ1-5, with D perhaps TRBD1 (5 bases). The V gene's germline CDR1 is SEHNR and CDR2 FQNEAQ (reference sequence). The germline V and J ends were trimmed by 1 base and 5 bases, with 12 bases remaining between them. The CDR3 extends over 15 amino acids. The full variable domain, completed using reference TRBV7-9 and TRBJ1-5, is DTGVSQNPRHKITKRGQNVTFRCDPISEHNRLYWYRQTLGQGPEFLTYFQNEAQLEKSRLLSDRFSAERPKGSFSTLEIQRTEQGDSAMYLCASSLEATGDQPQHFGDGTRLSIL.

The chain recombines TRBV20-1 with TRBJ2-5, with unresolved D. V dropped 0 bases and J dropped 2 bases, with 13 bases sitting between them. Germline V CDR1 and CDR2: DFQATT, SNEGSKA (reference sequence). The CDR3 runs to 15 residues. This chain's CDR3 is CSAREGKAVQETQYF. As DNA, the CDR3 is TGCAGTGCTAGAGAGGGGAAGGCGGTACAAGAGACCCAGTACTTC.

This clonotype was found a few times. The chain employs TRBV27 and TRBJ2-7; TRBD1 might be the D (5 bases). Deletions cut 6 bases from V and 4 bases from J, with 19 bases between. The germline gives CDR1 MNHEY, CDR2 SMNVEV (reference sequence). CDR3 size: 15 residues. In DNA, the CDR3 is TGTGCCAGCAGCCAAGGGGTAGGTGGCGGATACGAGCAGTACTTC. Residues: CASSQGVGGGYEQYF.

In this sample, this clonotype turned up a few times. The chain combines TRBV7-8 with TRBJ2-5; the D is unclear. This CDR3 contains 13 residues. Germline lookup yields CDR1 SGHVS and CDR2 FQNEAQ. Trimming shortened V by 4 bases and J by 5 bases, and 11 bases separated the two germline ends. The CDR3 sequence is CASSSNSRETQYF. CDR3 bases: TGTGCCAGCAGCTCGAACTCGAGGGAGACCCAGTACTTC.

This clonotype was recorded many times. The chain is built from TRBV7-2 and TRBJ2-1; perhaps TRBD1 as D (5 bases). Germline CDR1 and CDR2: SGHTA and FQGNSA. V gave up 1 base and J gave up 3 bases, with 10 bases separating them. The CDR3 runs 15 residues. The CDR3 sequence is CASSLVRASYNEQFF. Written as DNA, the CDR3 is TGTGCCAGCAGCTTAGTCAGGGCAAGCTACAATGAGCAGTTCTTC.

This clonotype was seen at least ten times. The V gene is TRBV7-9, the J gene TRBJ1-1; D call uncertain. Germline V gene data show CDR1 as SEHNR and CDR2 as FQNEAQ (reference sequence). V was cut by 3 bases and J by 1 base, with 6 bases left in between. CDR3 length: 13 residues. CDR3 sequence: CASSFEGNTEAFF. The CDR3 nucleotides read TGTGCCAGCAGCTTCGAGGGGAACACTGAAGCTTTCTTT. Variable domain in full (rest from reference TRBV7-9 and TRBJ1-1): DTGVSQNPRHKITKRGQNVTFRCDPISEHNRLYWYRQTLGQGPEFLTYFQNEAQLEKSRLLSDRFSAERPKGSFSTLEIQRTEQGDSAMYLCASSFEGNTEAFFGQGTRLTVV.

The chain recombines TRBV9 with TRBJ2-2; D is ambiguous. Germline CDR1 is SGDLS and CDR2 is YYNGEE. Trimming stripped 0 bases from V and 4 bases from J, with 10 bases between. The CDR3 is 15 amino acids. In DNA, the CDR3 is TGTGCCAGCAGCGTAGGAGTTTCGAGCACCGGGGAGCTGTTTTTT. Encoded protein: CASSVGVSSTGELFF.

This clonotype was seen at least ten times. The chain has TRBV7-2 and TRBJ1-4; 9 bases line up with TRBD1. From germline, CDR1 is SGHTA and CDR2 FQGNSA. The CDR3 has 15 residues. The V segment lost 1 base and the J segment 5 bases; nucleotides outside the gene matches: 2. CDR3 sequence reads: CASSLGGTGNEKLFF. The CDR3 DNA reads TGTGCCAGCAGCTTAGGTGGGACAGGGAATGAAAAACTGTTTTTT.

This chain joins TRBV10-3 and TRBJ1-1; D unclear. Germline CDR1 is ENHRY and CDR2 is SYGVKD. The length of the CDR3 is 10 residues. Trimming removed 10 bases from V and 10 bases from J, with 13 bases in between. This CDR3 is CATYRDGAFF. CDR3 bases: TGTGCCACCTACAGAGATGGAGCTTTCTTT.

The chain employs TRBV6-2 or TRBV6-3 and TRBJ1-5; weak D call: TRBD1 (5 bases). The CDR3 consists of 14 residues. Germline V lookup: CDR1 MNHEY, CDR2 SVGEGT. The germline V and J ends were trimmed by 4 bases and 3 bases, with 10 bases remaining between them. The CDR3 protein is CASSWGSYNQPQHF. The CDR3 DNA is TGTGCCAGCAGTTGGGGCAGTTACAATCAGCCCCAGCATTTT.

This clonotype was counted between two and nine times. The CDR3 reads CASSTGDSTYEQYV. CDR3 DNA sequence: TGTGCCAGCAGTACCGGGGACAGTACCTACGAGCAGTACGTC. The chain recombines TRBV28 with TRBJ2-7, with 7 positions matching TRBD1. Trimming at V came to 5 bases and at J to 2 bases, leaving 6 bases not matched to a gene. This CDR3 has 14 amino acids. Germline V gene data show CDR1 as MDHEN and CDR2 as SYDVKM.

This clonotype was counted at least ten times. The V and J genes are TRBV7-6 and TRBJ2-1, with 11 bases fitting TRBD2. Germline assignment: CDR1 SGHVS and CDR2 FNYEAQ. This CDR3 spans 18 amino acids. V trimming: 5 bases; J trimming: 7 bases; junction bases outside the gene matches: 16. The CDR3 sequence: CASSLETPLAGVWNEQFF. The CDR3 DNA reads as TGTGCCAGCAGCCTCGAGACTCCACTAGCGGGGGTTTGGAATGAGCAGTTCTTC.